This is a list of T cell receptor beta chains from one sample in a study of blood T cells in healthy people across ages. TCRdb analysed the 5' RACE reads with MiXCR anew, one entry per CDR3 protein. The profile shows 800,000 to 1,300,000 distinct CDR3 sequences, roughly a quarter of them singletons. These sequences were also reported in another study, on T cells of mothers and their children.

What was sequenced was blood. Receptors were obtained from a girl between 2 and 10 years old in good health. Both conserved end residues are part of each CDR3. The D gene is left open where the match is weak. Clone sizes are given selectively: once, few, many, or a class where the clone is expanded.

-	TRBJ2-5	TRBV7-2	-	TGTGCCGGCAGCCACGGACGTGACCAAGAGACCCAGTACTTC	CAGSHGRDQETQYF
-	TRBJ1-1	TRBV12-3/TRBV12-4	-	TGTGCCAGCAATTTCCGTAGAGAAATGAACACTGAAGCTTTCTTT	CASNFRREMNTEAFF
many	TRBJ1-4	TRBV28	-	TGTGCCAGCAGTTTGGCAGGGGCTAATGAAAAACTGTTTTTT	CASSLAGANEKLFF
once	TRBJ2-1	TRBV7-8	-	TGTGCCAGCAGCTTAGCGGGACTCCTCTCCTACAATGAGCAGTTCTTC	CASSLAGLLSYNEQFF
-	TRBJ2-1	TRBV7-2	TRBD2	TGTGCCAGCAGCTTAGGAGGACTAGCGATATACAATGAGCAGTTCTTC	CASSLGGLAIYNEQFF
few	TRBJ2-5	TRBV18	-	TGTGCCAGCTCACCACGAGACGTCTGGACCCAGTACTTC	CASSPRDVWTQYF
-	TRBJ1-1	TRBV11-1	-	TGTGCCAGCGACGCAGGGGACGTGGGGAGCACTGAAGCTTTCTTT	CASDAGDVGSTEAFF
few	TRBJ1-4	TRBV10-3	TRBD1	TGTGCCATCAGTGAGTCGGGGACAGCCAACAATGAAAAACTGTTTTTT	CAISESGTANNEKLFF
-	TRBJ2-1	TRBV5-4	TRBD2	TGTGCCAGCAGACTAGCGTCGACCTACAATGAGCAGTTCTTC	CASRLASTYNEQFF
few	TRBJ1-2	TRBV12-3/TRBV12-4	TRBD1	TGTGCCAGCAGCCCTAACTACGGGACAGCCTACTATGGCTACACCTTC	CASSPNYGTAYYGYTF
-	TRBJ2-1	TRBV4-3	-	TGCGCCAGCAGCCAAGCCCGGGGCTACTACAATGAGCAGTTCTTC	CASSQARGYYNEQFF
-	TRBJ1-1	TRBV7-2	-	TGTGCCAGCAGCACTCAGGGACGGGTTGTGACTGAAGCTTTCTTT	CASSTQGRVVTEAFF
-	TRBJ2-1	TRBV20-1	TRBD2	TGCAGTGCTAGGGAGGGACTAGCGGGAGGTCGCGGTGAGCAGTTCTTC	CSAREGLAGGRGEQFF
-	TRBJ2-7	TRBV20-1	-	TGCAGTGCTAGTTTTGTAACCTACGAGCAGTACTTC	CSASFVTYEQYF
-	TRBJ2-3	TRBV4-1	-	TGCGCCAGCAGCCAAGGGACGCCCGGTTTGGGTACGCAGTATTTT	CASSQGTPGLGTQYF
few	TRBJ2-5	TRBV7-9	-	TGTGCCAGCACTCCCACACTTGAGGGACGAGAGACCCAGTACTTC	CASTPTLEGRETQYF
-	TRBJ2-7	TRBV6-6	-	TGTGCCAGCAGCGGTGATGTCAGCTCCTACGAGCAGTACTTC	CASSGDVSSYEQYF
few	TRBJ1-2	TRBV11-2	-	TGTGCCAGCAGCCGGTCGCGGGACTTCTATGGCTACACCTTC	CASSRSRDFYGYTF
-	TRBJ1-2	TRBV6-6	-	TGTGCCAGCAGTCCGCACTTCAACAGCGGAGGGGGATCGGTTGGCTACACCTTC	CASSPHFNSGGGSVGYTF
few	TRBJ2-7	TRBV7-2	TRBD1	TGTGCCAGCAGCTCCCGGGACAGGGCAATCTACGAGCAGTACTTC	CASSSRDRAIYEQYF
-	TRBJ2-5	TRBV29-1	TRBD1	TGCAGCGCAGGACAGGGACGGGGAGAGACCCAGTACTTC	CSAGQGRGETQYF
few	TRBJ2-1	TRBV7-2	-	TGTGCCAGCAGCTTATGGGCCCCTAATGAGCAGTTCTTC	CASSLWAPNEQFF
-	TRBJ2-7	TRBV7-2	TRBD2	TGTGCCAGCAGCTATCCGACTAGCGGGAGCTACGAGCAGTACTTC	CASSYPTSGSYEQYF
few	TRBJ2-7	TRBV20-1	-	TGCAGTGCTAGAGATCCCTACAGCGGAGTTGACGAGCAGTACTTC	CSARDPYSGVDEQYF
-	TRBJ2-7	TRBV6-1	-	TGTGCCAGCAGTGAGGACATCTACGAGCAGTACTTC	CASSEDIYEQYF
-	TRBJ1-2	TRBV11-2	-	TGTGCCAGCAGCTATGGATTGGGGGACTATGGCTACACCTTC	CASSYGLGDYGYTF
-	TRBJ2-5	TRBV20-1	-	TGCAGTGCTAGTGAGACTGTACAAGAGACCCAGTACTTC	CSASETVQETQYF
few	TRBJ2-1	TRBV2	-	TGTGCCAGCAGTAAGACAGGACCTAAGTGGTACAATGAGCAGTTCTTC	CASSKTGPKWYNEQFF
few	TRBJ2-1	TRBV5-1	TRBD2	TGCGCCAGCAGCCCCATAGCGGGAGGGCCGGATGAGCAGTTCTTC	CASSPIAGGPDEQFF
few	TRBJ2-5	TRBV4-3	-	TGCGCCAGCAGCCAAGATTTGGGGGCGGACGAGACCCAGTACTTC	CASSQDLGADETQYF
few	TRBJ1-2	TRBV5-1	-	TGCGCCAGCAGCTTGTATGGTACAGACTATGGCTACACCTTC	CASSLYGTDYGYTF
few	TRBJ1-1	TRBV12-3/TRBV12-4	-	TGTGCCAGCAGAAGGGTGGGGTTGAACACTGAAGCTTTCTTT	CASRRVGLNTEAFF